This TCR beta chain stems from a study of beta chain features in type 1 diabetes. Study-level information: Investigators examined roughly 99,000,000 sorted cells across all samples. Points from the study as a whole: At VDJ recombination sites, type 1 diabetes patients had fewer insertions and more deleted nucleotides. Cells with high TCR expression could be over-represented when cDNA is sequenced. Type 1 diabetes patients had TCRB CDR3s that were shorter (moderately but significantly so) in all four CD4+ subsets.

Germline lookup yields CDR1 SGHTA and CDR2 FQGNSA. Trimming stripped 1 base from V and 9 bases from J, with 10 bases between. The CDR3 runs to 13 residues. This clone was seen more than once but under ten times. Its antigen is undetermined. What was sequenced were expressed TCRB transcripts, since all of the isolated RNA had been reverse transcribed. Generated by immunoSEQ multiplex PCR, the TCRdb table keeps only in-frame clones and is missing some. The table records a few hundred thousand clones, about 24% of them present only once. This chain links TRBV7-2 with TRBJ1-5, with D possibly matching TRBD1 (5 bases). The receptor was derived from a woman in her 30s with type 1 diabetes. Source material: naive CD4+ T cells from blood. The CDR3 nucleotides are TGTGCCAGCAGCTTAGTGGGGGGTCCGCCCCAGCATTTT. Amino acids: CASSLVGGPPQHF.